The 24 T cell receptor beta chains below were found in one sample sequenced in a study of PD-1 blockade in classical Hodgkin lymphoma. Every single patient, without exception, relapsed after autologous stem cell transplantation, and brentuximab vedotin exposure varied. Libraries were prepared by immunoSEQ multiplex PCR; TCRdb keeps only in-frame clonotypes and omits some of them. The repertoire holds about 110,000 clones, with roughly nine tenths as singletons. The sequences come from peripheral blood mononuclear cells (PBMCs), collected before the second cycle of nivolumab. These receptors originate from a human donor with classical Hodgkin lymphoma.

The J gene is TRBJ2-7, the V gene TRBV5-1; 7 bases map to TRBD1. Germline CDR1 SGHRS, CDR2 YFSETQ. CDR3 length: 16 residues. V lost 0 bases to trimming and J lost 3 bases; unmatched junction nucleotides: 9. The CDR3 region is CASSLERTGRIYEQYF. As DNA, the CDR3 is TGCGCCAGCAGCTTGGAGAGGACAGGTCGAATCTACGAGCAGTACTTC.

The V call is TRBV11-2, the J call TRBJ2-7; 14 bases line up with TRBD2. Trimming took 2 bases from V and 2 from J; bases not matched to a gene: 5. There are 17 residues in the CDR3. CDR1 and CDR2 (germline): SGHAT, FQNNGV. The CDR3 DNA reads TGTGCCAGCAGCTTAAAGGGGACTAGCGGGAGCGCCTACGAGCAGTACTTC. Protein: CASSLKGTSGSAYEQYF.

The CDR3 DNA reads TGTGCCAGCAGCCCGAGGGGGCTAGAAGAGACCCAGTACTTC. Translating it yields CASSPRGLEETQYF. This sequence joins TRBV7-2 and TRBJ2-5; 7 nucleotides align to TRBD1. The CDR3 runs 14 residues. The germline gives CDR1 SGHTA, CDR2 FQGNSA. With V trimmed by 5 bases and J by 3 bases, 6 bases remained unmatched.

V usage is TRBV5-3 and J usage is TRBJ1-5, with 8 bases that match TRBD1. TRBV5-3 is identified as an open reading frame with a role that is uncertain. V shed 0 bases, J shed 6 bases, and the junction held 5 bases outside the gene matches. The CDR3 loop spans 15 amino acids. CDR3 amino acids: CARSLEDRVTQPQHF. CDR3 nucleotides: TGTGCCAGAAGCTTGGAGGACAGGGTTACTCAGCCCCAGCATTTT.

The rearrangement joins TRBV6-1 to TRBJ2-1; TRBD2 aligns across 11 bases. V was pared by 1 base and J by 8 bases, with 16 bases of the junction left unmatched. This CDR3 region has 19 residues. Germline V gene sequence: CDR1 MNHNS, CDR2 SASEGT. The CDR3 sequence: CASSEGSSGRDPGRYEQFF. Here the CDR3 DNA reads TGTGCCAGCAGTGAAGGAAGTAGCGGGAGGGATCCCGGCAGGTATGAGCAGTTCTTC.

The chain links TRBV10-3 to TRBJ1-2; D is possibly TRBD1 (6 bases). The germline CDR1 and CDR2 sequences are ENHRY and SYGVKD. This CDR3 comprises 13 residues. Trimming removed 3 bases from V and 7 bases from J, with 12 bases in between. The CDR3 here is CAISDLRGVGYTF. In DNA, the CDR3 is TGTGCCATCAGTGATTTGAGGGGGGTTGGCTACACCTTC.

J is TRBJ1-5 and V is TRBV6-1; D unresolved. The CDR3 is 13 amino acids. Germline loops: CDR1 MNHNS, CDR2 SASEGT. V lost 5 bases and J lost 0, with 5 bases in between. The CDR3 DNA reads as TGTGCCAGCAGTAAAGATAGCAATCAGCCCCAGCATTTT. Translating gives CASSKDSNQPQHF.

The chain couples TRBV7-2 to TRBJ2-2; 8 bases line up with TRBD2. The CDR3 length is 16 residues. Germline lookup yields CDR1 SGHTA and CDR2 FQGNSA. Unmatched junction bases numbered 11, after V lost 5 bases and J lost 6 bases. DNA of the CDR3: TGTGCCAGCAGCCCCCTAAGTAGCGGGACCTCCGGGGAGCTGTTTTTT. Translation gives CASSPLSSGTSGELFF.

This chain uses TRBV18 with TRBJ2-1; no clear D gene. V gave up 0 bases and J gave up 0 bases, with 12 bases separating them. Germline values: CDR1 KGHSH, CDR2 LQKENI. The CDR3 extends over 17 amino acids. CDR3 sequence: CASSPPRETRSYNEQFF. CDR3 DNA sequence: TGTGCCAGCTCACCACCGAGAGAGACCCGCTCCTACAATGAGCAGTTCTTC. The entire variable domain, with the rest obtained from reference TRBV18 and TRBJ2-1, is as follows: NAGVMQNPRHLVRRRGQEARLRCSPMKGHSHVYWYRQLPEEGLKFMVYLQKENIIDESGMPKERFSAEFPKEGPSILRIQQVVRGDSAAYFCASSPPRETRSYNEQFFGPGTRLTVL.

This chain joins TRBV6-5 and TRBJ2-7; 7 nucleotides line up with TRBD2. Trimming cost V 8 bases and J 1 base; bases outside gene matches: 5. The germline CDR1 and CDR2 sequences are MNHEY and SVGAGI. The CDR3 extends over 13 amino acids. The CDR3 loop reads CASGRAGSYEQYF. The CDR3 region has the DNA TGTGCCAGCGGTAGAGCGGGGTCCTACGAGCAGTACTTC.

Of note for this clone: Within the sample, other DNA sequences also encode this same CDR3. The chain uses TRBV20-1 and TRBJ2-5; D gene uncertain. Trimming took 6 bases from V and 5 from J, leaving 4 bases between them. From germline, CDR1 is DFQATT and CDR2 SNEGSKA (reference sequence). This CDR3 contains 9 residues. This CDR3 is CSAGETQYF. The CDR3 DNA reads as TGCAGTGCGGGGGAGACCCAGTACTTC.

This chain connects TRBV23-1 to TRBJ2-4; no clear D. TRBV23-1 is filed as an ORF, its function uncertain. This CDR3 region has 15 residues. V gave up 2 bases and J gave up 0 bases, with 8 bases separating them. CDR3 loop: CASSQRCLAKNIQYF. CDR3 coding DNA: TGCGCCAGCAGTCAAAGATGCCTAGCCAAAAACATTCAGTACTTC.

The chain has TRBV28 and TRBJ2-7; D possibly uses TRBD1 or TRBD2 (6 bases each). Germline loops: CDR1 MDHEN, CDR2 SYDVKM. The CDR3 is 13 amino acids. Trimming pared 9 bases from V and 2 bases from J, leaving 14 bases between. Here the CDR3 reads CASQGTPTYEQYF. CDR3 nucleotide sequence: TGTGCCAGTCAGGGGACTCCTACCTACGAGCAGTACTTC. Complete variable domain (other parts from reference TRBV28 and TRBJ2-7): DVKVTQSSRYLVKRTGEKVFLECVQDMDHENMFWYRQDPGLGLRLIYFSYDVKMKEKGDIPEGYSVSREKKERFSLILESASTNQTSMYLCASQGTPTYEQYFGPGTRLTVT.

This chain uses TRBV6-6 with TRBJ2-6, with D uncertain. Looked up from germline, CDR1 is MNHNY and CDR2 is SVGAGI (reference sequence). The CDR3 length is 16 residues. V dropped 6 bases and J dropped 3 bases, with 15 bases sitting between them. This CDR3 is CASSGPQRGGANVLTF. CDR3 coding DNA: TGTGCCAGCAGCGGACCCCAGCGTGGTGGGGCCAACGTCCTGACTTTC.

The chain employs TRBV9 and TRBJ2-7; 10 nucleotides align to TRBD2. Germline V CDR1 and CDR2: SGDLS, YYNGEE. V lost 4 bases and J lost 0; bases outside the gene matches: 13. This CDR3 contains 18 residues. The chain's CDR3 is CASSSSGRVPQPSYEQYF. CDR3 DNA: TGTGCCAGCAGCTCAAGCGGGAGGGTCCCTCAACCCTCCTACGAGCAGTACTTC.

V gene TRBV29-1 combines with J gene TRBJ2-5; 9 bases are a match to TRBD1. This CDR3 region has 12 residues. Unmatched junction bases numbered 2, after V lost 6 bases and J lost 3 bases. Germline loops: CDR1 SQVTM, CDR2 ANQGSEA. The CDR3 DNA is TGCAGCGTCCGGACAGGGGAAGAGACCCAGTACTTC. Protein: CSVRTGEETQYF.

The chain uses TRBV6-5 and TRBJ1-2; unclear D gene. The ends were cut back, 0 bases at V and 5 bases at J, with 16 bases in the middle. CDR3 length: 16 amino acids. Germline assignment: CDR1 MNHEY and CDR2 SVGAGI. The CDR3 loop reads CASSYSFGPQGYGYTF. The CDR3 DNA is TGTGCCAGCAGTTACTCTTTCGGCCCCCAAGGGTATGGCTACACCTTC.

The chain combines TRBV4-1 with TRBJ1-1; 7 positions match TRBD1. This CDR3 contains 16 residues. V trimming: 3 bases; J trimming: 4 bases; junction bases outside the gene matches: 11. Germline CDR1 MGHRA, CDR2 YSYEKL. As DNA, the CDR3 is TGCGCCAGCAGCCAGTCGGACAACAGGGGCGCCACTGAAGCTTTCTTT. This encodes CASSQSDNRGATEAFF.

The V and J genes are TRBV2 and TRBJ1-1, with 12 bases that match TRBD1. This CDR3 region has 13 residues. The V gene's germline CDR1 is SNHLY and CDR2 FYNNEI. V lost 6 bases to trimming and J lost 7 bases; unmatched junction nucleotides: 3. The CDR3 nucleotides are TGTGCCAGCAGGGGACAGGGGGCTAGTGAAGCTTTCTTT. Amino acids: CASRGQGASEAFF.

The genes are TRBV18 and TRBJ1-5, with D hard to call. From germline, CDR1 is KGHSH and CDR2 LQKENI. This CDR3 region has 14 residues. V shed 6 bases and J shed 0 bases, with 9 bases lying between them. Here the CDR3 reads CASSGGYSNQPQHF. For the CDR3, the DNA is TGTGCCAGCTCCGGAGGGTATAGCAATCAGCCCCAGCATTTT.

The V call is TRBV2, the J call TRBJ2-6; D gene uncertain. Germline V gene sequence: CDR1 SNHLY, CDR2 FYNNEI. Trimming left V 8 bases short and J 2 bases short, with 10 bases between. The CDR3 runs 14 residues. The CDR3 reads CASLISTGANVLTF. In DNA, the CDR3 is TGTGCCAGCCTAATTTCCACTGGGGCCAACGTCCTGACTTTC. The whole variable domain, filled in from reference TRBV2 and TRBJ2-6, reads EPEVTQTPSHQVTQMGQEVILRCVPISNHLYFYWYRQILGQKVEFLVSFYNNEISEKSEIFDDQFSVERPDGSNFTLKIRSTKLEDSAMYFCASLISTGANVLTFGAGSRLTVL.

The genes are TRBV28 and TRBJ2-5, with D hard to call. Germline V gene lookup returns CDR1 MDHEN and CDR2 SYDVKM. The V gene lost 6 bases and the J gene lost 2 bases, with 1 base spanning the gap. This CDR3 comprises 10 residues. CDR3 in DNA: TGTGCCAGCAGACAAGAGACCCAGTACTTC. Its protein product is CASRQETQYF.

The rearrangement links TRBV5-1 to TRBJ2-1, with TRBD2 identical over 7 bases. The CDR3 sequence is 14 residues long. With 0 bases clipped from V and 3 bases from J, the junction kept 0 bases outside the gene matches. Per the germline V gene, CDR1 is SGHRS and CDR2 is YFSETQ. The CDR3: CASSLGDYYNEQFF. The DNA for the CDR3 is TGCGCCAGCAGCTTGGGGGACTACTACAATGAGCAGTTCTTC.

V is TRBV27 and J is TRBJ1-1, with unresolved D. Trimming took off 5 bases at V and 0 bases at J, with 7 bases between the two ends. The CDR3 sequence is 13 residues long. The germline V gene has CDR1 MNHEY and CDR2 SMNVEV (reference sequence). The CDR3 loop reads CASSISLNTEAFF. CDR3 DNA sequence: TGTGCCAGCAGTATTTCGCTGAACACTGAAGCTTTCTTT.